This T cell receptor (beta chain) came from a study of T cell responses to AZD1222 COVID-19 vaccine. Comments on this clone: As yet, its antigen is unknown.

Profiling relied on immunoSEQ multiplex PCR, and the TCRdb table lists in-frame clones only, not all of them. The table records approximately 99,000 clones, around 84% of them present only once. Trimming took off 6 bases at V and 7 bases at J, with 16 bases between the two ends. Germline loops: CDR1 MNHEY, CDR2 SVGAGI. There are 13 residues in the CDR3. Study observations and caveats: Of spike-specific TCRs, nearly half reportedly target regions left unmutated in variants. None of the repertoires were sampled until the peak T cell response had passed. Two AZD1222 doses significantly raised spike-specific TCR breadth and depth over controls. Clonal diversity was possibly underestimated, and white British individuals and females predominated among donors.

The material sequenced was peripheral blood, taken on day 0 of AZD1222 vaccination. The rearrangement links TRBV6-5 to TRBJ2-7; perhaps TRBD2 as D (7 bases). The clonotype originates from an adult in good health. CDR3 sequence reads: CASSRVGGQEQYF. The DNA for the CDR3 is TGTGCCAGCAGCCGGGTGGGGGGGCAGGAGCAGTACTTC.